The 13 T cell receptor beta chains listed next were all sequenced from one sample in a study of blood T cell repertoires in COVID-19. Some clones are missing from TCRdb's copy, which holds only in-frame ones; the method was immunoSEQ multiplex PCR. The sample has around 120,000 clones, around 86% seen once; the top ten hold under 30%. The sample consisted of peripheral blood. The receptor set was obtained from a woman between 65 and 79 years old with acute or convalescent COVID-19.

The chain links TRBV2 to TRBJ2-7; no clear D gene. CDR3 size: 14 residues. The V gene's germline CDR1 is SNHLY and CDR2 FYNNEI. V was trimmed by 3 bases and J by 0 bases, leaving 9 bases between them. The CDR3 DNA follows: TGTGCCAGCAGTGATTCGCGGTTCTCCTACGAGCAGTACTTC. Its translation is CASSDSRFSYEQYF.

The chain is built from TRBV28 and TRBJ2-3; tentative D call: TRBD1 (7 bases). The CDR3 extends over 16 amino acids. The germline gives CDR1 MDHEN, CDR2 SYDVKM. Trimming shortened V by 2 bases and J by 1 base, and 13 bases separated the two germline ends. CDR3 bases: TGTGCCAGCAGTTTAAGGGGCAGGGGGGGCACAGATACGCAGTATTTT. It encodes CASSLRGRGGTDTQYF.

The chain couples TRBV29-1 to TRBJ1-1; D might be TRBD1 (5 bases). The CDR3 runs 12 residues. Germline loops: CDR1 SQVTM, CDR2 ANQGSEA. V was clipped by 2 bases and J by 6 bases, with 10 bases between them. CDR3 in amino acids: CSVEYGGSEAFF. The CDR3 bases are TGCAGCGTTGAATACGGGGGGTCTGAAGCTTTCTTT.

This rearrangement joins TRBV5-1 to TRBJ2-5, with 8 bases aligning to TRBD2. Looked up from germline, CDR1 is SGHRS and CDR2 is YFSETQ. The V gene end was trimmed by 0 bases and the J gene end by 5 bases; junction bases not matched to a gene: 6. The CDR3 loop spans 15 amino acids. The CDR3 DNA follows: TGCGCCAGCAGCTTGGGGGGCGGGGGGCTCGAGACCCAGTACTTC. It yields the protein CASSLGGGGLETQYF.

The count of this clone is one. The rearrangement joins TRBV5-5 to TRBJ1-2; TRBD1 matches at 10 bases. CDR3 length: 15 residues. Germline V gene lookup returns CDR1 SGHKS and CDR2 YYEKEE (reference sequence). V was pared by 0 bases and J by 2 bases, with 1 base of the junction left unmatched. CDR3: CASSLEGQGNYGYTF. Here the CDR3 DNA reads TGTGCCAGCAGCTTGGAGGGACAGGGGAACTATGGCTACACCTTC.

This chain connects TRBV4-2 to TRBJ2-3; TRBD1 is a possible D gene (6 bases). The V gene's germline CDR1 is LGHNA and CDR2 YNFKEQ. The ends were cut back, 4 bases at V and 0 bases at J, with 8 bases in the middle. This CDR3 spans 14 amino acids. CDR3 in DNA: TGTGCCAGCAGCCGACAGGCTAGCACAGATACGCAGTATTTT. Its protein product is CASSRQASTDTQYF.

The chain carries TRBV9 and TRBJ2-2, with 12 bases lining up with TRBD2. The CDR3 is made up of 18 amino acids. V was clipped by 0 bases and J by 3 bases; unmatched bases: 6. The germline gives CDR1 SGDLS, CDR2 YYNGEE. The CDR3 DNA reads TGTGCCAGCAGCGTAGTTCTAGCGGGGGGGCCGGACACCGGGGAGCTGTTTTTT. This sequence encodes CASSVVLAGGPDTGELFF.

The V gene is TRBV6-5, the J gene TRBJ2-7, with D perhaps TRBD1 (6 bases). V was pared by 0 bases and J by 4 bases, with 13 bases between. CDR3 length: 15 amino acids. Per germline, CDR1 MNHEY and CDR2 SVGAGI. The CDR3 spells CASSYSLSGEYEQYF. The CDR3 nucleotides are TGTGCCAGCAGTTACTCGTTGTCAGGGGAATACGAGCAGTACTTC.

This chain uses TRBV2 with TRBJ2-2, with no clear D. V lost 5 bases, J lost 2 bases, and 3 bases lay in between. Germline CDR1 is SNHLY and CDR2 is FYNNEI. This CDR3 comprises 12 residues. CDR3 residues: CASSLNTGELFF. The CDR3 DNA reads TGTGCCAGCAGTTTAAACACCGGGGAGCTGTTTTTT.

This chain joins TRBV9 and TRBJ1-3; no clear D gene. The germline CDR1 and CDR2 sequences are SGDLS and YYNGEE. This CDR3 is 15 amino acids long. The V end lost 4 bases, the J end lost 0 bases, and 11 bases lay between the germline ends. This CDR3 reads CASSPQPSSGNTIYF. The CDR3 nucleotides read TGTGCCAGCAGCCCGCAACCGAGCTCTGGAAACACCATATATTTT.

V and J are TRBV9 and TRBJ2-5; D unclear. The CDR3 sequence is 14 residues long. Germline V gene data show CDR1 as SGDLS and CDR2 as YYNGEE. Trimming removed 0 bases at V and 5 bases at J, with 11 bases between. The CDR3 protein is CASSVDLSRETQYF. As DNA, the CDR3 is TGTGCCAGCAGCGTAGATCTTAGTCGGGAGACCCAGTACTTC. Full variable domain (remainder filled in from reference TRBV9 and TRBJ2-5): DSGVTQTPKHLITATGQRVTLRCSPRSGDLSVYWYQQSLDQGLQFLIQYYNGEERAKGNILERFSAQQFPDLHSELNLSSLELGDSALYFCASSVDLSRETQYFGPGTRLLVL.

The CDR3, as DNA: TGTGCCAGCAGCCAAGTCCTGGGGAGCCACGAGCAGTACTTC. This encodes CASSQVLGSHEQYF. The rearrangement uses TRBV3-1 (or the pseudogene TRBV3-2) and TRBJ2-7; D possibly corresponds to TRBD2 (5 bases). With 1 base removed from V and 5 bases from J, the gap between germline ends came to 12 bases. The CDR3 contains 14 residues. CDR1 and CDR2 (germline): LGHDT, YNNKEL (reference sequence).

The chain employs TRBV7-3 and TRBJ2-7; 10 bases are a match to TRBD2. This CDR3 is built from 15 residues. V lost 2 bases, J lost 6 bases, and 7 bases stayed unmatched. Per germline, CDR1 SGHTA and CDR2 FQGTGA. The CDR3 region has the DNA TGTGCCAGCAGCTTACAGAGCGGGGGGGCGTTCGAGCAGTACTTC. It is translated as CASSLQSGGAFEQYF.